Listed below are T cell receptor beta chains from one sample, sequenced in a study of cytomegalovirus exposure and HLA in healthy donors. Produced via immunoSEQ multiplex PCR; TCRdb's table is partial and in-frame only. The sample holds about 94,000 clones, roughly 79% seen once. The sequencing input was PBMCs. The receptors stem from a woman in her 40s in good health and CMV-seronegative. The conserved cysteine and the conserved F or W are not part of the CDR3 here. A D gene is named only where the DNA matches it firmly. Clone size is shown for a subset of rows, as once, few, many or a class of expanded clone.

D: -; size: -; V: TRBV5-1; J: TRBJ1-4; CDR3: ASSEFGSNEKLF
D: TRBD1; size: -; V: TRBV30; J: TRBJ1-2; CDR3: AWSGTGAPYGYT
D: TRBD1; size: -; V: TRBV6-5; J: TRBJ1-2; CDR3: ASSYRDREYGYT
D: TRBD1; size: -; V: TRBV14; J: TRBJ2-5; CDR3: ASSRYRGSILETQY
D: -; size: once; V: TRBV6-1; J: TRBJ2-5; CDR3: ASSRAQETQY
D: -; size: -; V: TRBV5-1; J: TRBJ1-6; CDR3: ASSPTQGPGSPLH
D: TRBD2; size: -; V: TRBV6-5; J: TRBJ2-1; CDR3: ASSSPGRRNEQF
D: -; size: -; V: TRBV4-3; J: TRBJ2-1; CDR3: ASSQDFESQPREQF
D: -; size: -; V: TRBV7-2; J: TRBJ2-1; CDR3: ASSPGSYNEQF
D: -; size: -; V: TRBV4-3; J: TRBJ2-7; CDR3: ASSQGATSYEQY
D: -; size: -; V: TRBV15; J: TRBJ1-1; CDR3: ATSREGFRGNTEAF
D: -; size: -; V: TRBV7-2; J: TRBJ1-4; CDR3: ASSLGVSPTGGEKLF
D: TRBD2; size: -; V: TRBV5-4; J: TRBJ2-3; CDR3: ASSPGGSGTDTQY
D: -; size: -; V: TRBV6-1; J: TRBJ1-5; CDR3: ASSEAMMGQPQH
D: TRBD2; size: -; V: TRBV7-2; J: TRBJ2-7; CDR3: ASSLGGLAVPYEQY
D: -; size: -; V: TRBV19; J: TRBJ1-1; CDR3: ATTRGALPTEAF
D: -; size: -; V: TRBV19; J: TRBJ1-6; CDR3: ASSPQVDNSPLH
D: -; size: -; V: TRBV25-1; J: TRBJ2-5; CDR3: ASSEGGVGETQY
D: TRBD1; size: -; V: TRBV15; J: TRBJ1-6; CDR3: ATNPDRVKSPLH
D: TRBD1; size: -; V: TRBV28; J: TRBJ2-1; CDR3: ASAGQGPTYNEQF
D: -; size: -; V: TRBV6-1; J: TRBJ2-3; CDR3: ASSVVLESTDTQY